This TCR beta chain was captured in a study of T cells in Graves' hyperthyroidism and ophthalmopathy. Study as a whole: Sampling of peripheral blood happened at initial diagnosis, prior to any treatment.

Newly diagnosed hyperthyroidism patients aged 18 to 65 years had disease lasting under 2 months. For this clonotype: The target antigen is unknown.

TCR beta CDR3 regions were amplified from RNA. A set of HTBI primers served as the primers for a first-round RT-PCR of the TCR CDR3. TCRdb re-called the multiplex PCR reads with MiXCR, one entry per CDR3 protein. The sample lists 340,000 or so distinct CDR3 sequences; around 20% were seen once. The CDR3 covers 15 residues. Per the germline V gene, CDR1 is SGHVS and CDR2 is FQNEAQ. Trimming took 4 bases from V and 5 from J; bases not matched to a gene: 4. Study-level findings and limits: In validation, the model predicted ophthalmopathy. These predictions came a median roughly 6 months before onset. In the analysis, a 13 V-J model separated ophthalmopathy from stable hyperthyroidism.

Sequencing was done on a sample of blood. This chain links TRBV7-8 with TRBJ2-7, with 14 bases matching TRBD2. The clonotype originates from a woman aged 50 to 60 with Graves' hyperthyroidism. The CDR3 reads CASSWGLAGAHEQYF. CDR3 coding DNA: TGTGCCAGCAGCTGGGGACTAGCGGGAGCCCACGAGCAGTACTTC.